The 22 T cell receptor beta chains below were found in one sample sequenced in a study of blood T cells in healthy people across ages. Then a second PCR, running roughly 7 to 12 cycles, was carried out with a sample-barcoded 5' primer and a J-beta primer mix. MiXCR was run by TCRdb on the 5' RACE reads, yielding one entry per CDR3 protein. The sample records roughly 1.5 million distinct CDR3 sequences, roughly two fifths being singletons. Sequencing was carried out using blood. The source is a woman under 30 in good health.

The chain joins TRBV6-5 to TRBJ1-5, with 7 bases that match TRBD1. J gave up 13 bases and V 8 bases, and 11 bases lay outside the gene matches. This CDR3 has 12 amino acids. In germline, CDR1 is MNHEY, CDR2 SVGAGI. The CDR3 region is CASGQPQGGQHF. The CDR3, as DNA: TGTGCCAGCGGCCAACCCCAGGGGGGACAGCATTTT.

This clonotype was counted a few times. The chain recombines TRBV5-1 with TRBJ1-2; 9 bases match TRBD1. V shed 2 bases, J shed 3 bases, and the junction held 5 bases outside the gene matches. The germline V gene has CDR1 SGHRS and CDR2 YFSETQ. This CDR3 has 15 residues. The CDR3 protein is CASSFSGQGHYGYTF. CDR3 DNA: TGCGCCAGCAGCTTCTCTGGACAGGGGCACTATGGCTACACCTTC.

This clonotype was detected only a few times. The CDR3 DNA reads TGTGCCAGCAGCCCAGCAAGAGGGACTAACACAGATACGCAGTATTTT. It is translated as CASSPARGTNTDTQYF. V and J are TRBV11-2 and TRBJ2-3, with 7 bases that match TRBD2. V was pared by 5 bases and J by 2 bases, with 10 bases of the junction left unmatched. The CDR3 consists of 16 residues. Germline V gene data show CDR1 as SGHAT and CDR2 as FQNNGV.

This clonotype was counted a few times. V usage is TRBV6-5 and J usage is TRBJ2-1; D perhaps matches TRBD2 (7 bases). CDR1 and CDR2 (germline): MNHEY, SVGAGI. The CDR3 contains 16 residues. V was cut by 0 bases and J by 13 bases, with 22 bases left in between. Here the CDR3 reads CASSYSGAGAGVGQFF. In DNA form, the CDR3 reads TGTGCCAGCAGTTACTCCGGGGCGGGGGCCGGTGTAGGTCAGTTCTTC.

This sequence joins TRBV20-1 and TRBJ1-2; D not certain. Trimming pared 1 base from V and 4 bases from J, leaving 10 bases between. The CDR3 length is 13 residues. Germline V gene lookup returns CDR1 DFQATT and CDR2 SNEGSKA (reference sequence). CDR3: CSARVSAGYGYTF. The CDR3, as DNA: TGCAGTGCTAGAGTATCGGCGGGCTATGGCTACACCTTC.

This clonotype has only a few counts. The V call is TRBV6-2 or TRBV6-3, the J call TRBJ2-1, with TRBD2 as a possible D gene (6 bases). Germline lookup yields CDR1 MNHEY and CDR2 SVGEGT. CDR3 length: 14 amino acids. With 5 bases removed from V and 4 bases from J, the gap between germline ends came to 12 bases. The CDR3 region is CASSTRTTYNEQFF. Written as DNA, the CDR3 is TGTGCCAGCAGTACCCGGACTACTTACAATGAGCAGTTCTTC.

J is TRBJ2-2 and V is TRBV12-3 or TRBV12-4; D ambiguous. Trimming took 10 bases from V and 0 from J, leaving 18 bases between them. The CDR3 spans 16 residues. The CDR3, as DNA: TGTGCCACCGTCCCCCTAGGACGAACGAACACCGGGGAGCTGTTTTTT. It codes for CATVPLGRTNTGELFF.

This rearrangement joins TRBV12-3 or TRBV12-4 to TRBJ2-1; D call uncertain. Trimming stripped 5 bases from V and 0 bases from J, with 20 bases between. This CDR3 spans 18 amino acids. The CDR3 reads CASSPLDLTLSSYNEQFF. The DNA for the CDR3 is TGTGCCAGCAGTCCCCTCGACTTAACTTTGAGCTCCTACAATGAGCAGTTCTTC.

The gene calls are TRBV7-2 and TRBJ2-4; D could derive from TRBD1 or TRBD2 (5 bases each). The V end was cut by 1 base, the J end by 13 bases, with 17 bases between. Germline V gives CDR1 SGHTA, CDR2 FQGNSA. The CDR3 has 14 residues. The CDR3 is CASSLDPGMGEQYF. For the CDR3, the DNA is TGTGCCAGCAGCTTAGATCCGGGGATGGGGGAGCAGTACTTC.

This clonotype showed up just a few times. The rearrangement uses TRBV29-1 and TRBJ1-2; TRBD1 matches at 7 bases. Germline V gene lookup returns CDR1 SQVTM and CDR2 ANQGSEA. The CDR3 has 13 residues. Trimming cost V 5 bases and J 8 bases; bases outside gene matches: 11. The CDR3 nucleotides are TGCAGCGTTTCCGACAGGGTGGGAGACGGCTACACCTTC. This sequence encodes CSVSDRVGDGYTF.

J is TRBJ2-1 and V is TRBV20-1; weak D call: TRBD2 (6 bases). The germline CDR1 and CDR2 sequences are DFQATT and SNEGSKA (reference sequence). The CDR3 loop spans 15 amino acids. With 4 bases removed from V and 2 bases from J, the gap between germline ends came to 15 bases. CDR3 in DNA: TGCAGTGCTACCCCTATTGAGCGGGCCTACAATGAGCAGTTCTTC. Its translation: CSATPIERAYNEQFF.

This clonotype was picked up a small number of times. The chain couples TRBV25-1 to TRBJ1-2; the D gene is possibly TRBD1 (5 bases). Trimming pared 4 bases from V and 4 bases from J, leaving 19 bases between. The germline V gene encodes CDR1 MGHDK and CDR2 SYGVNS. CDR3 length equals 16 residues. The CDR3: CASSGIGTAIIYGYTF. CDR3 bases: TGTGCCAGCAGTGGTATTGGGACCGCTATAATCTATGGCTACACCTTC.

The V call is TRBV14, the J call TRBJ1-2; D remains unclear. V was clipped by 7 bases and J by 5 bases, with 14 bases between them. The CDR3 consists of 13 residues. Germline loops: CDR1 SGHDN, CDR2 FVKESK. CDR3 nucleotide sequence: TGTGCCAGCACCCGTTCGGGTTGGTATGGCTACACCTTC. This gives the protein CASTRSGWYGYTF. Using reference TRBV14 and TRBJ1-2 for the parts outside the CDR3, the full variable domain is EAGVTQFPSHSVIEKGQTVTLRCDPISGHDNLYWYRRVMGKEIKFLLHFVKESKQDESGMPNNRFLAERTGGTYSTLKVQPAELEDSGVYFCASTRSGWYGYTFGSGTRLTVV.

This clonotype was detected a few times. DNA of the CDR3: TGCAGCATCCGGGACAGCTATGGCTACACCTTC. Protein sequence: CSIRDSYGYTF. The V gene is TRBV29-1, the J gene TRBJ1-2; 7 bases line up with TRBD1. The J segment lost 4 bases and the V segment lost 8 bases, leaving 4 bases of the junction unmatched. Looked up from germline, CDR1 is SQVTM and CDR2 is ANQGSEA. There are 11 residues in the CDR3.

The chain is built from TRBV6-2 or TRBV6-3 and TRBJ2-1, with TRBD2 identical over 8 bases. CDR3 size: 12 residues. V dropped 5 bases and J dropped 12; count of bases not matched to a gene: 6. CDR1 and CDR2 from the germline V gene are MNHEY and SVGEGT. CDR3 in DNA: TGTGCCAGCAGTAAGCTAGCGGGTGTGCAGTTCTTC. Protein sequence: CASSKLAGVQFF.

This clonotype was recorded a few times. The J gene is TRBJ2-7, the V gene TRBV7-9; TRBD1 is a possible D gene (5 bases). The CDR3 covers 13 residues. Per germline, CDR1 SEHNR and CDR2 FQNEAQ (reference sequence). V was shortened by 9 bases and J by 3 bases, with 15 bases between the two germline ends. The DNA for the CDR3 is TGTGCCAGACAGGTGATGATGGGCTACGAGCAGTACTTC. Residues: CARQVMMGYEQYF.

This clonotype turned up a few times. This chain joins TRBV4-3 and TRBJ2-7, with TRBD2 matching over 7 bases. Germline lookup yields CDR1 LGHNA and CDR2 YSLEER. The CDR3 has 16 residues. After removal of 0 bases from V and 1 base from J, the junction contained 6 bases not matched to a gene. CDR3 in amino acids: CASSQDSSGGSYEQYF. Written as DNA, the CDR3 is TGCGCCAGCAGCCAAGATTCTAGCGGAGGGTCCTACGAGCAGTACTTC.

The rearrangement uses TRBV28 and TRBJ2-3; 7 bases agree with TRBD2. The CDR3 runs to 13 residues. Germline assignment: CDR1 MDHEN and CDR2 SYDVKM. V was clipped by 8 bases and J by 0 bases; unmatched bases: 2. The CDR3 protein is CASRDYSTDTQYF. Here the CDR3 DNA reads TGTGCCAGCCGGGACTACAGCACAGATACGCAGTATTTT.

The chain carries TRBV16 and TRBJ2-5; TRBD1 or TRBD2 may be the D gene (5 bases each). Gene TRBJ2-7 matches the end of the DNA better, so the J call may be wrong. Per germline, CDR1 KGHSY and CDR2 FQNENV. The CDR3 runs 15 residues. CDR3 region: CASSGGSGRRYEQYF. CDR3 sequence (DNA): TGTGCCAGCAGCGGGGGATCGGGACGGCGCTACGAGCAGTACTTC.

The table lists this clonotype with many counts. V usage is TRBV5-5 and J usage is TRBJ2-3, with D uncertain. The CDR3 loop spans 14 amino acids. Deletions cut 0 bases from V and 2 bases from J, with 7 bases between. Germline V gives CDR1 SGHKS, CDR2 YYEKEE (reference sequence). The CDR3 loop reads CASSLAVFTDTQYF. The CDR3 DNA follows: TGTGCCAGCAGCTTGGCGGTTTTCACAGATACGCAGTATTTT.

This rearrangement joins TRBV2 to TRBJ1-1; unclear D gene. The V gene's germline CDR1 is SNHLY and CDR2 FYNNEI. The CDR3 consists of 15 residues. V was trimmed by 3 bases and J by 0 bases, leaving 11 bases between them. CDR3 sequence: CASSDQFLMNTEAFF. The CDR3 bases are TGTGCCAGCAGTGATCAGTTTCTGATGAACACTGAAGCTTTCTTT.

This clonotype was counted a few times. The rearrangement links TRBV7-2 to TRBJ2-4; 7 nucleotides align to TRBD1. The J call may be mistaken, given a closer DNA end match to TRBJ2-7. Germline loops: CDR1 SGHTA, CDR2 FQGNSA. The CDR3 loop spans 15 amino acids. The CDR3 coding sequence is TGTGCCAGCAGCCCGACAGGGTACCTCAACTACGAGCAGTACTTC. Protein product: CASSPTGYLNYEQYF.